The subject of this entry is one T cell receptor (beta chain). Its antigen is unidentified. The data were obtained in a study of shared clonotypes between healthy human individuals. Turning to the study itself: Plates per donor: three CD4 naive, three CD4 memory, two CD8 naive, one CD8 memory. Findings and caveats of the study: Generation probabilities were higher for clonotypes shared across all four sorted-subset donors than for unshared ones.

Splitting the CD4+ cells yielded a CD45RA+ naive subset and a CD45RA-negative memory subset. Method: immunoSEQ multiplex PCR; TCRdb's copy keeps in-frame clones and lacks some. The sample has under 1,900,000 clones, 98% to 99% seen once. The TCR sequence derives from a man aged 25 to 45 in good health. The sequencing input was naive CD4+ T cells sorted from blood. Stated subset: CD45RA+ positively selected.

CDR3 in amino acids: CASSLETANTEAFF. The CDR3, as DNA: TGTGCCAGCAGCTTGGAGACAGCGAACACTGAAGCTTTCTTT. The chain recombines TRBV7-6 with TRBJ1-1, with a weak D call TRBD1 (5 bases). CDR1 and CDR2 (germline): SGHVS, FNYEAQ. CDR3 length equals 14 residues. The V end was cut by 3 bases, the J end by 1 base, with 9 bases between.